This T cell receptor (beta chain) was retrieved from a study of cytomegalovirus exposure and HLA in healthy donors. Comments on this clone: No antigen is known for it.

Study-wide findings and caveats: In a later analysis, DRB1 alleles had the most associated TCRs; HLA-C alleles the fewest. Usually a TCR sequence was rare, but some public TCRs were found in many donors. Association of 16,951 TCR beta sequences with HLA alleles was found at 0.05 false discovery rate in a later analysis.

CDR1 is SGHTA, CDR2 FQGTGA, per germline. The V gene end was trimmed by 4 bases and the J gene end by 1 base; junction bases not matched to a gene: 4. This CDR3 spans 14 amino acids. The primer mix had 60 Vbeta and 13 Jbeta primers. Study processing details: Some 11 million of the roughly 80 million unique TCR beta chains counted in a later analysis were shared. Sequenced by immunoSEQ multiplex PCR; TCRdb stores in-frame clones only, minus some. For V, J and clone size, that table is used; D and trimming come from the DNA. The sample includes about 170,000 clones, over 75% of them seen just once. This chain connects TRBV7-3 to TRBJ2-7, with 7 nucleotides matching TRBD2. The receptor was isolated from a woman in her 50s in good health and CMV-seropositive. The sequencing input was PBMCs. CDR3: CASSSLGGSYEQYF. CDR3 DNA: TGTGCCAGCAGCTCCCTCGGGGGGTCCTACGAGCAGTACTTC.